The entry below gives a single TCR beta chain sequence along with its context. Self-reported history from a screening survey and questionnaire set each donor's cohort. Authors' data handling: The assay estimated nucleated cells by amplifying reference gene primers. Libraries were prepared by immunoSEQ multiplex PCR; TCRdb keeps only in-frame clonotypes and omits some of them. D and trimming were read from the DNA, whereas the V and J calls and clone size are those reported in that table. Of roughly 200,000 clones listed, around 85% are singletons. The entry originates in a study of blood T cell repertoires in COVID-19. Study information: The study drew acute and convalescent COVID-19 samples from the United States, Italy and Spain. Sources were T cells, B-cell-depleted T cells, or PBMCs; the material itself was cDNA or gDNA.

Sequencing was done on a sample of PBMCs or T cells enriched from blood (not recorded which). The receptor comes from a man aged 35 to 55 who had recovered from COVID-19.

In DNA form, the CDR3 reads TGTGCCAGTAGTATAGTATTGAGGGGGGAGCAGTACTTC. Encoded protein: CASSIVLRGEQYF. The rearrangement joins TRBV19 to TRBJ2-7; D is perhaps TRBD1 (6 bases). V was cut by 1 base and J by 7 bases, with 11 bases left in between. The CDR3 runs 13 residues. Germline-derived CDR1 and CDR2 are LNHDA and SQIVND (reference sequence).